The 16 T cell receptor beta chains given below trace back to one sample, sequenced in a study of identical twins. TCRdb ran MiXCR on the 5' RACE reads and lists one entry per CDR3 protein. The repertoire has about 100,000 distinct CDR3 sequences, less than 6.5% of them found once; the top ten carry 9.5% to 15%. Sequencing was done on a sample of memory T cells sorted from blood. The receptors were sampled from a woman aged 50 to 60 in good health.

V is TRBV27 and J is TRBJ2-7; D perhaps matches TRBD1 (5 bases). Germline lookup yields CDR1 MNHEY and CDR2 SMNVEV (reference sequence). V was pared by 2 bases and J by 2 bases, with 16 bases between. The CDR3 is 16 amino acids. CDR3 in amino acids: CASSLVRWGSTYEQYF. As DNA, the CDR3 is TGTGCCAGCAGTTTAGTCAGGTGGGGCTCGACCTACGAGCAGTACTTC.

This clonotype occurred many times. The V gene is TRBV20-1, the J gene TRBJ2-3; possible D gene TRBD2, 6 bases. V was clipped by 6 bases and J by 6 bases, with 22 bases between them. CDR3 length equals 15 residues. Per the germline V gene, CDR1 is DFQATT and CDR2 is SNEGSKA (reference sequence). CDR3 amino acids: CSADTGSSRTDTQYF. CDR3 nucleotides: TGCAGTGCAGACACCGGGAGTTCAAGAACGGATACGCAGTATTTT.

This clonotype occurred many times. The rearrangement uses TRBV7-8 and TRBJ2-3, with 8 bases fitting TRBD2. The CDR3 totals 14 residues. The junction had 1 base not matched to a gene; V was cut back by 5 bases and J by 0 bases. The germline gives CDR1 SGHVS, CDR2 FQNEAQ. CDR3 protein: CASSPGGSTDTQYF. The CDR3 DNA reads as TGTGCCAGCAGCCCGGGAGGGAGCACAGATACGCAGTATTTT. The complete variable domain, with remaining parts taken from reference TRBV7-8 and TRBJ2-3, reads GAGVSQSPRYKVAKRGQDVALRCDPISGHVSLFWYQQALGQGPEFLTYFQNEAQLDKSGLPSDRFFAERPEGSVSTLKIQRTQQEDSAVYLCASSPGGSTDTQYFGPGTRLTVL.

This clonotype has at least ten counts. V and J are TRBV5-1 and TRBJ2-3, with 16 bases matching TRBD2. Germline loops: CDR1 SGHRS, CDR2 YFSETQ. J was trimmed by 4 bases and V by 4 bases; bases with no gene match: 9. This CDR3 comprises 18 residues. CDR3: CASSQVLGLAGGPDTQYF. Here the CDR3 DNA reads TGCGCCAGCAGCCAGGTTCTGGGACTAGCGGGAGGGCCAGATACGCAGTATTTT.

This chain joins TRBV14 and TRBJ2-5; 8 bases align to TRBD2. The CDR3 contains 17 residues. The V gene end was trimmed by 4 bases and the J gene end by 3 bases; junction bases not matched to a gene: 13. CDR1 SGHDN and CDR2 FVKESK come from the germline V gene. CDR3 region: CASSPSPLAAKKETQYF. CDR3 nucleotides: TGTGCCAGCAGCCCTTCCCCACTAGCGGCAAAAAAAGAGACCCAGTACTTC. Full variable domain (missing parts from reference TRBV14 and TRBJ2-5): EAGVTQFPSHSVIEKGQTVTLRCDPISGHDNLYWYRRVMGKEIKFLLHFVKESKQDESGMPNNRFLAERTGGTYSTLKVQPAELEDSGVYFCASSPSPLAAKKETQYFGPGTRLLVL.

This clonotype was seen a handful of times. The rearrangement links TRBV29-1 to TRBJ1-5, with D unresolved. The CDR3 loop spans 14 amino acids. Germline-derived CDR1 and CDR2 are SQVTM and ANQGSEA. Deletions cut 4 bases from V and 3 bases from J, with 13 bases between. The CDR3 loop reads CSVGEGIVNQPQHF. CDR3 DNA: TGCAGCGTTGGTGAGGGTATCGTCAATCAGCCCCAGCATTTT.

V is TRBV6-5 and J is TRBJ2-7; D is undetermined. The V end was cut by 8 bases, the J end by 3 bases, with 8 bases between. Per the germline V gene, CDR1 is MNHEY and CDR2 is SVGAGI. The CDR3 is made up of 11 amino acids. The CDR3 loop reads CASQNHYEQYV. CDR3 sequence (DNA): TGTGCCAGCCAAAATCACTACGAGCAGTACGTC.

This clonotype was seen only a few times. This chain links TRBV6-5 with TRBJ2-5, with a tentative D call TRBD1 (6 bases). Germline values: CDR1 MNHEY, CDR2 SVGAGI. V lost 10 bases and J lost 5, with 17 bases in between. The CDR3 has 13 residues. The CDR3 coding sequence is TGTGCCAAAAAAACAGGGTCGAAGGAGACCCAGTACTTC. It translates to CAKKTGSKETQYF.

In its sample, this clonotype was seen a few times. The V gene is TRBV29-1, the J gene TRBJ1-4; TRBD1 might be the D (5 bases). The V gene's germline CDR1 is SQVTM and CDR2 ANQGSEA. The CDR3 loop spans 16 amino acids. With 6 bases removed from V and 2 bases from J, the gap between germline ends came to 19 bases. CDR3 DNA: TGCAGCGTGAGACCCCTCAGTTCAGGGACTAATGAAAAACTGTTTTTT. Translation gives CSVRPLSSGTNEKLFF.

This clonotype occurred many times. The chain links TRBV20-1 to TRBJ2-7; D is undetermined. This CDR3 comprises 15 residues. Germline V gene data show CDR1 as DFQATT and CDR2 as SNEGSKA (reference sequence). Trimming shortened V by 4 bases and J by 2 bases, and 18 bases separated the two germline ends. As DNA, the CDR3 is TGCAGTGCTAAACCCCTCCCCCTCACGGCCTACGAGCAGTACTTC. Protein sequence: CSAKPLPLTAYEQYF.

This clonotype was counted ten times or more. The rearrangement links TRBV20-1 to TRBJ2-5; TRBD1 aligns across 10 bases. CDR1 and CDR2 from the germline V gene are DFQATT and SNEGSKA (reference sequence). V shed 6 bases and J 5 bases; nucleotides not matched to a gene: 15. The CDR3 contains 16 residues. This CDR3 reads CSATPGDRGFRETQYF. The CDR3 region has the DNA TGCAGTGCCACGCCAGGGGACAGGGGTTTCCGGGAGACCCAGTACTTC.

This clonotype was detected many times. The rearrangement links TRBV19 to TRBJ1-5; 7 nucleotides align to TRBD1. The CDR3 has 15 amino acids. The germline gives CDR1 LNHDA, CDR2 SQIVND (reference sequence). V shed 6 bases and J 4 bases; nucleotides not matched to a gene: 9. DNA for the CDR3: TGTGCCAGTAGCGATACAGGGGCCGGGAATCAGCCCCAGCATTTT. Encoded protein: CASSDTGAGNQPQHF.

This clonotype was counted many times. The V call is TRBV10-3, the J call TRBJ2-1; tentative D call: TRBD1 (5 bases). The germline gives CDR1 ENHRY, CDR2 SYGVKD. CDR3 size: 16 residues. With 8 bases removed from V and 6 bases from J, the gap between germline ends came to 23 bases. CDR3 DNA sequence: TGTGCCATCGGTAAGGATGAGCCAGGGAAGATCAATGAGCAGTTCTTC. Translation gives CAIGKDEPGKINEQFF.

The chain couples TRBV10-1 to TRBJ2-1; no firm D call. CDR3 size: 16 residues. Trimming took off 4 bases at V and 0 bases at J, with 13 bases between the two ends. Looked up from germline, CDR1 is WNHNN and CDR2 is SYGVQD (reference sequence). The CDR3 loop is CASSGSDASSYNEQFF. The CDR3 DNA reads TGCGCCAGCAGTGGGTCGGACGCAAGCTCCTACAATGAGCAGTTCTTC.

This clonotype was seen repeatedly, ten times or more. The gene calls are TRBV3-1 and TRBJ2-7, with 8 bases matching TRBD2. The CDR3 contains 16 residues. Germline-derived CDR1 and CDR2 are LGHDT and YNNKEL (reference sequence). V trimming: 4 bases; J trimming: 5 bases; junction bases outside the gene matches: 13. The CDR3 DNA reads as TGTGCCAGCAGCCCCCACATAGCGGGAAGGGACAACGAGCAGTACTTC. Amino acid sequence: CASSPHIAGRDNEQYF.

In its sample, this clonotype was seen a few times. This sequence joins TRBV6-2 or TRBV6-3 and TRBJ2-6; D call uncertain. V gave up 0 bases and J gave up 0 bases, with 6 bases separating them. Looked up from germline, CDR1 is MNHEY and CDR2 is SVGEGT. The CDR3 covers 16 residues. CDR3 in amino acids: CASSYSRISGANVLTF. The CDR3 DNA sequence: TGTGCCAGCAGTTACTCTAGAATCTCTGGGGCCAACGTCCTGACTTTC.